The clone carrying this T cell receptor beta chain was counted only a few times. Its antigen is unknown. These data originate in a study of cytomegalovirus exposure and HLA in healthy donors. Study conclusions and caveats: A few CMV-associated chains proved CMV antigen-specific in vitro.

Looked up from germline, CDR1 is MNHEY and CDR2 is SMNVEV (reference sequence). The trim removed 8 bases at V and 3 bases at J, leaving 16 bases unmatched. The CDR3 length is 17 residues. Primers included in the PCR were 60 Vbeta and 13 Jbeta primers. Clones were sequenced by immunoSEQ multiplex PCR, and TCRdb holds only the in-frame ones, with some missing. The table has 210,000 or so clones, about 77% seen once. Sequencing input: PBMCs. This clonotype was sampled from a boy between 5 and 17 years old in good health and CMV-seronegative. This rearrangement joins TRBV27 to TRBJ1-2; TRBD1 matches at 9 bases. CDR3 protein: CASLPGTGPLGDYGYTF. The CDR3 region has the DNA TGTGCCAGCCTTCCCGGGACAGGGCCACTAGGTGACTATGGCTACACCTTC.